This T cell receptor (beta chain) was captured by sequencing in a study of blood T cell repertoires in COVID-19. Data came from immunoSEQ multiplex PCR; TCRdb stores just in-frame clones and leaves some out. In the table there are around 56,000 clones, roughly 80% of which are singletons. Trimming removed 5 bases from V and 8 bases from J; junction bases left unmatched: 6. Germline assignment: CDR1 SEHNR and CDR2 FQNEAQ (reference sequence). This CDR3 spans 14 amino acids. The specimen sequenced was peripheral blood. The V gene is TRBV7-9, the J gene TRBJ1-2; 12 positions match TRBD1. The receptor's source is a woman aged 65 to 85 with acute or convalescent COVID-19. The CDR3 protein is CASSPRDRGHGYTF. The CDR3 bases are TGTGCCAGCAGCCCCCGGGACAGGGGGCACGGCTACACCTTC.